This T cell receptor (beta chain) was identified during a study of cytomegalovirus exposure and HLA in healthy donors. General study findings and limits: Common viral pathogens seemed, in a later analysis, to connect with several of the most significant clusters. Later analysis demonstrated an association between a missense DCLRE1C variant and TCR beta V- and J-gene trimming.

A note on this clone: Its antigen remains unidentified.

The germline V gene has CDR1 LGHNA and CDR2 YNFKEQ. CDR3 length: 17 residues. The V segment lost 2 bases and the J segment 6 bases; nucleotides outside the gene matches: 10. PCR employed 60 Vbeta and 13 Jbeta primers. Produced via immunoSEQ multiplex PCR; TCRdb's table is partial and in-frame only. The profile covers roughly 100,000 clones, with roughly 67% appearing a single time and roughly 21% taken by the ten largest. The origin of this receptor is a woman in her forties or fifties in good health and CMV-seropositive. Sequenced: PBMCs. The chain is built from TRBV4-2 and TRBJ2-1; 10 nucleotides line up with TRBD2. The CDR3 DNA sequence: TGTGCCAGCAGCCAACCTAGCGGGGGCTCATATATCAATGAGCAGTTCTTC. It specifies CASSQPSGGSYINEQFF.